This TCR beta chain was captured in a study of tumor-infiltrating lymphocytes in primary liver carcinoma (dated by TCRdb to the late 2010s). Describing the broader study: Of the five patients, three men and two women aged 30 to 69 years, four had hepatocellular carcinoma and one had combined HCC and intrahepatic cholangiocarcinoma. The five patients had tumors staged T1-T3 N0M0, with maximum diameters ranging from roughly 4 to 10 cm. Each sample produced roughly 3.5 to 7.13 million productive TCRbeta reads, and read depth showed no significant difference between tissue types. Across five regions of each liver tumor, along with adjacent normal tissue and blood, the study brought together TCRbeta repertoire sequencing, expression microarrays and whole-exome sequencing. A total of 35 or so specimens from 5 patients went through TCRbeta repertoire sequencing, namely 25 tumor regions, 5 adjacent noncancerous liver tissues and 5 peripheral blood samples. High reproducibility was observed for the technical replicate repertoires, with mean shared-clone rates approximately 0.92 and correlation coefficients above 0.95. What the study reported, not specific to this receptor: A significantly larger repertoire fraction was made up by the top 250 clones in tumors than in blood (p = 0.039). The study included only five patients, and the authors note findings should be validated in a larger study. Bulk unsorted samples precluded comparing CD4+ and CD8+ T cell repertoires. Only the TCR beta chain was sequenced, which likely underestimates true repertoire diversity because unpaired alpha chains were not captured. Repertoire overlap was found to be higher between tumor regions (mean approximately 35%) than between tumor-adjacent (17%) or tumor-blood (about 15%) pairs, consistent with antigen-driven expansion.

Starting from 500 to 600 ng total RNA, TCRbeta-specific cDNA was produced by reverse transcription with a constant-region primer and ProtoScript II reverse transcriptase. TCRbeta libraries were built with three nested multiplex PCR rounds, a slightly modified ARM-PCR procedure. Each of the first two PCR rounds ran for roughly 9 cycles and used multiplex TRBV1-TRBV30 forward primers together with a Cbeta reverse primer. Sample barcodes and Illumina adapters were added in a final 25-cycle PCR using Deep VentR polymerase. Before sequencing, amplicons of 200-500 bp were gel-purified using a QIAquick gel extraction kit. The TCRbeta amplicons were sequenced with 250-bp paired-end reads on an Illumina HiSeq 2500. Turning to the authors' computational methods: Quality trimming of reads was performed with Trimmomatic v0.33, and paired reads were merged with FLASH v1.2.11 so that full CDR3 sequences could be recovered. V, D and J germline segments were assigned to the rearranged TCRbeta sequences using MiGEC v1.2.1b. VDJtools v1.0.0 computed clonotype statistics and Shannon-Wiener diversity indices. Except for diversity analysis, only each sample's 250 most abundant clonotypes were used in subsequent analyses to reduce sampling bias. In-frame beta chains were kept once TCRdb had trimmed the public reads at Q25 with fastp and called clones with MiXCR. Entries are consolidated by CDR3 protein sequence, retaining the most common genes and DNA. The V and J calls come from TCRdb's annotation, not from the publication. Within this sample are about 92,000 distinct CDR3 sequences, with about 70% of them counted one time only. Around 26% of the sample goes to the ten largest clones.

With respect to this clonotype: What antigen it recognizes has not been identified. Qualities for individual bases were not recorded, and no much larger clone is one base off.

Total RNA and DNA were co-extracted from 20-30 mg of bulk tissue with the AllPrep DNA/RNA mini kit, without cell sorting. Between November 2015 and March 2016, several patients in China with histopathologically diagnosed primary liver carcinoma had their tumors surgically resected. Chronic HBV infection was present in the patients, and the patients were treatment-naive at sampling. Fresh tumor and adjacent tissue pieces were bisected, with one half stored in RNAlater at -80 degrees C and the other half sent for histology. The junction shows trimming of 5 bases on V and 1 base on J, and the gene matches do not reach 9 bases of it. The CDR1 and CDR2 encoded by the germline V gene are MDHEN and SYDVKM. The CDR3 numbers 16 residues from cysteine through phenylalanine. Only CDR3 DNA is held: 48 bases, read in frame from base 1.

The sample consisted of tumor-adjacent normal liver tissue. This sequence originates from a man aged 35 to 55 with primary liver carcinoma and hepatitis B virus infection. The sequence is built from TRBV28 and TRBJ2-5, with 8 bases in between that match TRBD1. The CDR3 region has the sequence CASSHLDRAGQETQYF. The DNA sequence is as follows: TGTGCCAGCAGTCACTTGGACAGGGCAGGCCAAGAGACCCAGTACTTC.